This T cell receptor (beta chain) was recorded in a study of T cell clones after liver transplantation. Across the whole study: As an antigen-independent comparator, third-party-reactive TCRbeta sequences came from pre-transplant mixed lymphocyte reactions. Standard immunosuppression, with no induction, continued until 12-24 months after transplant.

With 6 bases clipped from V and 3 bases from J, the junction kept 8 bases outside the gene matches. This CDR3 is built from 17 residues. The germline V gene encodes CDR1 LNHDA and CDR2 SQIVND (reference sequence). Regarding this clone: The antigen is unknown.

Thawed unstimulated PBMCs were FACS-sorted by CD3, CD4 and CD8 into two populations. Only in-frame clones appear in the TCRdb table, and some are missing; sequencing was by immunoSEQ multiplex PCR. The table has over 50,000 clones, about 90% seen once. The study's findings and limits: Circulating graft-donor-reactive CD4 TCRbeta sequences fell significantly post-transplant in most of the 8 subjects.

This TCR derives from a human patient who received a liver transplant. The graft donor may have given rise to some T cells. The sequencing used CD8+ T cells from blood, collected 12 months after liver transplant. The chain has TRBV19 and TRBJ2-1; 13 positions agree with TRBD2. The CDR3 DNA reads TGTGCCAGTAGCCTGACTAGCGGGAGGCAACTCTACAATGAGCAGTTCTTC. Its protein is CASSLTSGRQLYNEQFF.